The next 30 T cell receptor beta chains were all read from a single sample in a study of T cells in Graves' hyperthyroidism and ophthalmopathy (dated by TCRdb to the late 2010s). Libraries were constructed by multiplex PCR. Sequencing was performed on an Illumina HiSeq 2000. Amplification of TCR beta CDR3 regions was carried out from RNA transcripts. The first round of RT-PCR for the TCR CDR3 was performed with the HTBI primer set and the Qiagen OneStep RT-PCR kit. TCRdb redid the processing of the public reads, applying fastp at Q25 and MiXCR, and retained in-frame beta chains. One record per CDR3 amino acid sequence lists the most common genes and DNA. The sample includes 500,000 to 600,000 distinct CDR3 sequences, with 35% to 50% observed a single time. Together, the top ten hold around two fifths of the sample. The sequenced sample was peripheral blood or thyroid tissue (not recorded which). These receptors all stem from an adult woman with Graves' disease, either hyperthyroidism or ophthalmopathy (not recorded which).

The chain couples TRBV20-1 to TRBJ1-1; 7 bases are shared with TRBD1. CDR1 and CDR2 (germline): DFQATT, SNEGSKA (reference sequence). Trimming cost V 6 bases and J 3 bases; bases outside gene matches: 10. The CDR3 totals 14 residues. CDR3 bases: TGCAGTGCCCGTCCCGGGACAGCGCACACTGAAGCTTTCTTT. Translation gives CSARPGTAHTEAFF.

In regard to this clonotype: This CDR3 is missing its conserved last phenylalanine or tryptophan, likely due to a read error. The chain couples TRBV7-9 to TRBJ1-1, with D tentatively TRBD1 (5 bases). The CDR3 has 14 amino acids. V dropped 5 bases and J dropped 3 bases, with 13 bases sitting between them. Germline CDR1 reads SEHNR; CDR2 reads FQNEAQ (reference sequence). The CDR3 DNA sequence: TGTGCCAGCAGCCTACCCTGGGGCGACACTGAAGCTTTCTCT. Residues: CASSLPWGDTEAFS.

The count of this clonotype is one. The chain carries TRBV19 and TRBJ2-5; D not resolved. The V gene's germline CDR1 is LNHDA and CDR2 SQIVND (reference sequence). The CDR3 runs 13 residues. V lost 3 bases and J lost 0, with 5 bases in between. The CDR3 DNA reads as TGTGCCAGTAGTATCGAATACCAAGAGACCCAGTACTTC. It is translated as CASSIEYQETQYF.

This clonotype was seen only a few times. The CDR3 coding sequence is TGTGCCATCAGCCCCGAAGCGGGATCGAGGGGTTACGAGCAGTACTTC. This sequence encodes CAISPEAGSRGYEQYF. V is TRBV12-3 or TRBV12-4 and J is TRBJ2-7; 7 nucleotides match TRBD2. The CDR3 consists of 16 residues. The V segment lost 10 bases and the J segment 4 bases; nucleotides outside the gene matches: 19.

The CDR3 sequence is CASSVSEGSQPQHF. DNA of the CDR3: TGTGCCAGCAGCGTTTCAGAGGGCAGTCAGCCCCAGCATTTT. The rearrangement links TRBV9 to TRBJ1-5; D is uncertain. CDR1 SGDLS and CDR2 YYNGEE come from the germline V gene. V was clipped by 2 bases and J by 6 bases, with 12 bases between them. This CDR3 is built from 14 residues. Complete variable domain (other parts from reference TRBV9 and TRBJ1-5): DSGVTQTPKHLITATGQRVTLRCSPRSGDLSVYWYQQSLDQGLQFLIQYYNGEERAKGNILERFSAQQFPDLHSELNLSSLELGDSALYFCASSVSEGSQPQHFGDGTRLSIL.

The genes are TRBV24-1 and TRBJ1-2; weak D call: TRBD1 (5 bases). Germline loops: CDR1 KGHDR, CDR2 SFDVKD. V was shortened by 3 bases and J by 5 bases, with 15 bases between the two germline ends. The CDR3 totals 15 residues. CDR3 region: CATSDPRDPLYGYTF. In DNA, the CDR3 is TGTGCCACCAGTGATCCCCGGGACCCCTTATATGGCTACACCTTC.

This CDR3 reads CASSGDRSQETQYF. In nucleotides, the CDR3 is TGCGCCAGCAGTGGAGACAGATCCCAAGAGACCCAGTACTTC. The chain carries TRBV10-2 and TRBJ2-5; D might be TRBD1 (5 bases). V lost 4 bases, J lost 1 base, and 10 bases lay in between. This CDR3 has 14 residues. Germline V gives CDR1 WSHSY, CDR2 SAAADI.

The chain uses TRBV2 and TRBJ2-5, with a weak D call TRBD2 (6 bases). V was shortened by 9 bases and J by 7 bases, with 12 bases between the two germline ends. This CDR3 spans 11 amino acids. The germline V gene encodes CDR1 SNHLY and CDR2 FYNNEI. For the CDR3, the DNA is TGTGCCAGAAGACTAGTCGGGACCCAGTACTTC. Its translation is CARRLVGTQYF.

This clonotype was found many times. The chain is built from TRBV3-1 and TRBJ1-2; TRBD1 is a possible D gene (5 bases). The CDR3 runs 13 residues. Between the trimmed V and J ends, which lost 2 bases and 3 bases, there was a span of 7 bases. Germline assignment: CDR1 LGHDT and CDR2 YNNKEL (reference sequence). Here the CDR3 reads CASSQQGDYGYTF. CDR3 coding DNA: TGTGCCAGCAGCCAACAGGGTGACTATGGCTACACCTTC. Full variable domain (outside the CDR3, taken from reference TRBV3-1 and TRBJ1-2): DTAVSQTPKYLVTQMGNDKSIKCEQNLGHDTMYWYKQDSKKFLKIMFSYNNKELIINETVPNRFSPKSPDKAHLNLHINSLELGDSAVYFCASSQQGDYGYTFGSGTRLTVV.

V usage is TRBV29-1 and J usage is TRBJ2-2; the D gene could be TRBD1 or TRBD2 (5 bases each). The V gene's germline CDR1 is SQVTM and CDR2 ANQGSEA. CDR3 size: 12 residues. Trimming pared 2 bases from V and 11 bases from J, leaving 12 bases between. The DNA for the CDR3 is TGCAGCGTTGAACGTGGGGGTCCCGAGCTGTTTTTT. It translates to CSVERGGPELFF.

Many counts were recorded for this clonotype. The rearrangement uses TRBV7-9 and TRBJ1-4; tentative D call: TRBD1 (5 bases). The CDR3 spans 15 residues. The germline V gene has CDR1 SEHNR and CDR2 FQNEAQ (reference sequence). V was cut by 4 bases and J by 7 bases, with 16 bases left in between. CDR3 nucleotide sequence: TGTGCCAGCAGCTCCGGGGCAGGGATTGGTGAAAAACTGTTTTTT. It codes for CASSSGAGIGEKLFF.

V usage is TRBV12-3 or TRBV12-4 and J usage is TRBJ2-6; no definite D call. The V end was cut by 6 bases, the J end by 13 bases, with 16 bases between. CDR3 length: 13 amino acids. CDR3 protein: CASSRTSFGVLTF. The CDR3 DNA follows: TGTGCCAGCAGCCGGACCTCGTTCGGTGTCCTGACTTTC.

The gene calls are TRBV19 and TRBJ2-2, with D uncertain. V was trimmed by 5 bases and J by 7 bases, leaving 14 bases between them. Germline V gene lookup returns CDR1 LNHDA and CDR2 SQIVND (reference sequence). The CDR3 is 14 residues long. CDR3: CASSPPGRVGELFF. The CDR3 nucleotides read TGTGCCAGTAGTCCCCCAGGAAGGGTCGGGGAGCTGTTTTTT.

Comment on this clonotype: The DNA is omitted, as the CDR3 cannot be located on it reliably, and the CDR3 follows TCRdb's listing. This CDR3 is CSVEGEDLKNCFF. V usage is TRBV29-1 and J usage is TRBJ1-4. The CDR3 contains 13 residues when both ends are counted. Germline CDR1 is SQVTM and CDR2 is ANQGSEA.

The table lists this clonotype with a count of one. The gene calls are TRBV29-1 and TRBJ1-3; TRBD1 is a possible D gene (5 bases). Germline CDR1 and CDR2: SQVTM and ANQGSEA. The CDR3 length is 13 residues. Trimming removed 6 bases from V and 8 bases from J, with 17 bases in between. This CDR3 reads CSVPIGGGDTIYF. The CDR3 DNA reads as TGCAGCGTCCCCATTGGGGGAGGAGACACCATATATTTT.

CDR3 bases: TGTGCCTGGAGTAAACAGGGGGGCTCCTACGAGCAGTACTTC. This gives the protein CAWSKQGGSYEQYF. V usage is TRBV30 and J usage is TRBJ2-7; 8 bases are shared with TRBD1. V trimming: 2 bases; J trimming: 0 bases; junction bases outside the gene matches: 3. The CDR3 runs 14 residues. Germline CDR1 and CDR2: GTSNPN and SVGIG (reference sequence).

This clonotype was seen repeatedly, ten times or more. The rearrangement links TRBV5-1 to TRBJ2-2, with 7 bases identical to TRBD1. Looked up from germline, CDR1 is SGHRS and CDR2 is YFSETQ. The CDR3 covers 15 residues. V trimming: 0 bases; J trimming: 5 bases; junction bases outside the gene matches: 4. The CDR3 DNA reads as TGCGCCAGCAGCTTGGAAGGGGGCAAAACCGGGGAGCTGTTTTTT. It yields the protein CASSLEGGKTGELFF.

The chain carries TRBV19 and TRBJ2-6, with D uncertain. CDR1 and CDR2 from the germline V gene are LNHDA and SQIVND (reference sequence). V gave up 3 bases and J gave up 0 bases, with 6 bases separating them. The CDR3 extends over 15 amino acids. CDR3 amino acids: CASSMRSSGANVLTF. CDR3 nucleotide sequence: TGTGCCAGTAGTATGCGAAGCTCTGGGGCCAACGTCCTGACTTTC.

The V and J genes are TRBV19 and TRBJ1-2; TRBD1 matches 10 bases. The germline CDR1 and CDR2 sequences are LNHDA and SQIVND (reference sequence). The trim removed 5 bases at V and 3 bases at J, leaving 6 bases unmatched. CDR3 length equals 15 residues. CDR3 sequence (DNA): TGTGCCAGTAGTCCAGCGGGACAGGGGCACTATGGCTACACCTTC. It codes for CASSPAGQGHYGYTF.

Many counts were recorded for this clonotype. V usage is TRBV19 and J usage is TRBJ1-2, with a weak D call TRBD1 (5 bases). CDR1 is LNHDA, CDR2 SQIVND, per germline (reference sequence). The CDR3 loop spans 15 amino acids. Between the trimmed V and J ends, which lost 1 base and 0 bases, there was a span of 9 bases. The CDR3 DNA reads TGTGCCAGTAGTATAGCGGACATCTCTAACTATGGCTACACCTTC. This gives the protein CASSIADISNYGYTF.

This rearrangement joins TRBV12-3 or TRBV12-4 to TRBJ2-5; D unresolved. V was pared by 5 bases and J by 5 bases, with 12 bases between. The CDR3 runs 13 residues. As DNA, the CDR3 is TGTGCCAGCAGTCCAACTGACGGGGAGACCCAGTACTTC. It encodes CASSPTDGETQYF.

This clonotype was picked up many times. This chain joins TRBV7-2 and TRBJ1-1; no firm D call. CDR3 length: 13 residues. Trimming took 5 bases from V and 0 from J, leaving 7 bases between them. Per germline, CDR1 SGHTA and CDR2 FQGNSA. CDR3 coding DNA: TGTGCCAGCAGCGGGAGGATGAACACTGAAGCTTTCTTT. Protein: CASSGRMNTEAFF. Filled out from reference TRBV7-2 and TRBJ1-1, the complete variable domain reads GAGVSQSPSNKVTEKGKDVELRCDPISGHTALYWYRQSLGQGLEFLIYFQGNSAPDKSGLPSDRFSAERTGGSVSTLTIQRTQQEDSAVYLCASSGRMNTEAFFGQGTRLTVV.

This clonotype was recorded a few times. The chain recombines TRBV25-1 with TRBJ2-2, with 9 bases fitting TRBD1. Germline-derived CDR1 and CDR2 are MGHDK and SYGVNS. CDR3 length: 15 residues. Trimming took 6 bases from V and 0 from J; bases not matched to a gene: 2. The CDR3 is CASSRQGANTGELFF. CDR3 sequence (DNA): TGTGCCAGCAGCCGACAGGGGGCGAACACCGGGGAGCTGTTTTTT.

At least ten counts were recorded for this clonotype. The rearrangement links TRBV2 to TRBJ1-2; TRBD1 is a possible D gene (6 bases). The germline V gene has CDR1 SNHLY and CDR2 FYNNEI. The CDR3 is 13 residues long. Deletions cut 2 bases from V and 7 bases from J, with 11 bases between. The CDR3: CASSEQGLIGYTF. DNA of the CDR3: TGTGCCAGCAGTGAACAGGGGCTAATTGGCTACACCTTC. The entire variable domain, with the rest obtained from reference TRBV2 and TRBJ1-2, is as follows: EPEVTQTPSHQVTQMGQEVILRCVPISNHLYFYWYRQILGQKVEFLVSFYNNEISEKSEIFDDQFSVERPDGSNFTLKIRSTKLEDSAMYFCASSEQGLIGYTFGSGTRLTVV.

V and J are TRBV11-2 and TRBJ2-7; 8 nucleotides agree with TRBD1. This CDR3 has 16 residues. Germline assignment: CDR1 SGHAT and CDR2 FQNNGV. Trimming at V came to 4 bases and at J to 0 bases, leaving 8 bases not matched to a gene. CDR3 in amino acids: CASSWGTGAISYEQYF. Here the CDR3 DNA reads TGTGCCAGCAGCTGGGGGACAGGTGCTATCTCCTACGAGCAGTACTTC.

The table lists this clonotype with many counts. V gene TRBV9 combines with J gene TRBJ2-5; no definite D call. There are 14 residues in the CDR3. CDR1 is SGDLS and CDR2 is YYNGEE in the germline V gene. V dropped 4 bases and J dropped 5 bases, with 15 bases sitting between them. In DNA form, the CDR3 reads TGTGCCAGCAGCCCCTCTGAGGCGGCGGAGACCCAGTACTTC. This translates into CASSPSEAAETQYF.

This clonotype was recorded many times. The V and J genes are TRBV4-1 and TRBJ2-7, with TRBD1 identical over 9 bases. The ends lost 0 bases at V and 3 bases at J; junction bases unmatched: 6. This CDR3 is 16 amino acids long. In germline, CDR1 is MGHRA, CDR2 YSYEKL. CDR3 in amino acids: CASSQEGGTGLYEQYF. The CDR3 nucleotides read TGCGCCAGCAGCCAAGAAGGGGGGACAGGGCTCTACGAGCAGTACTTC.

The J gene is TRBJ1-4, the V gene TRBV7-9, with 9 nucleotides matching TRBD1. Germline CDR1 and CDR2: SEHNR and FQNEAQ (reference sequence). The CDR3 spans 15 residues. The V segment lost 1 base and the J segment 6 bases; nucleotides outside the gene matches: 3. The CDR3 region is CASSLGTGADEKLFF. Here the CDR3 DNA reads TGTGCCAGCAGCTTAGGGACAGGGGCGGATGAAAAACTGTTTTTT.

The gene calls are TRBV2 and TRBJ2-7; tentative D call: TRBD2 (6 bases). The CDR3 is 12 residues long. Germline CDR1 reads SNHLY; CDR2 reads FYNNEI. The CDR3 nucleotides are TGTGTCCCCCGGGCGGGAACCTACGAGCAGTACTTC. Translation gives CVPRAGTYEQYF.

A few counts support this clonotype. The chain couples TRBV4-1 to TRBJ2-2; possibly TRBD1 or TRBD2 for D (5 bases each). Germline V gene lookup returns CDR1 MGHRA and CDR2 YSYEKL. CDR3 length: 15 amino acids. V gave up 4 bases and J gave up 6 bases, with 15 bases separating them. The CDR3 sequence: CASSLRVGESGELFF. CDR3 in DNA: TGCGCCAGCAGCCTCCGAGTGGGGGAATCCGGGGAGCTGTTTTTT.